This T cell receptor beta chain is drawn from a study of human T cells and chemical hapten exposure. Turning to the study itself: The variation in per-sample TCR yields arose mainly from small differences in pooled library volumes. Study outcomes and limitations: TCRs at high frequency, those above 1 in 1000, did not change with DPC sensitization.

As processed by the authors: Sample-level TCR yields exhibited a median of approximately 88,000, with a range of roughly 23,224 to 700,000. MiXCR, applied by TCRdb to the RACE reads, yields one record per CDR3 protein. TCRdb assigned the V and J calls; the authors' analysis was not used. The sample records over 100,000 distinct CDR3 sequences, roughly 9.5% being singletons. The CDR3 extends over 18 amino acids. From germline, CDR1 is MNHEY and CDR2 SVGEGT. Germline trimming cut 4 bases from V and 1 base from J; bases unmatched to any gene: 10. The time point here: healthy volunteer bleed at 2 weeks. Total RNA extraction was carried out from unfractionated whole blood. A word on this clonotype: As yet, its antigen is unknown.

This chain connects TRBV6-2 or TRBV6-3 to TRBJ2-1, with TRBD2 identical over 10 bases. The source of this sequence is a male donor in good health. Some clones in this sample may be carry-over from other donors' samples. The sequenced sample was whole blood. The DNA for the CDR3 is TGTGCCAGCAGTTCCCGGCTAGCGGGAGTGGGTTCCTACAATGAGCAGTTCTTC. Its protein is CASSSRLAGVGSYNEQFF.